This TCR beta chain came from a study of shared clonotypes between healthy human individuals. The length of the CDR3 is 15 residues. The germline CDR1 and CDR2 sequences are SEHNR and FQNEAQ (reference sequence). Trimming stripped 1 base from V and 4 bases from J, with 13 bases between. Profiling relied on immunoSEQ multiplex PCR, and the TCRdb table lists in-frame clones only, not all of them. The profile covers 300,000 to 400,000 clones, with around 86% appearing a single time and roughly 17% taken by the ten largest. Material for sequencing was memory CD8+ T cells sorted from blood. Stated subset: CD45RO+ cells pooled with CCR7-negative TemRA cells. This TCR came from a young man in good health. The V and J genes are TRBV7-9 and TRBJ1-1; D is unresolved. For the CDR3, the DNA is TGTGCCAGCAGCTTAGAAGAGGGCCCGGGCACTGAAGCTTTCTTT. It is translated as CASSLEEGPGTEAFF. The full variable domain, rest sourced from reference TRBV7-9 and TRBJ1-1, is DTGVSQNPRHKITKRGQNVTFRCDPISEHNRLYWYRQTLGQGPEFLTYFQNEAQLEKSRLLSDRFSAERPKGSFSTLEIQRTEQGDSAMYLCASSLEEGPGTEAFFGQGTRLTVV.